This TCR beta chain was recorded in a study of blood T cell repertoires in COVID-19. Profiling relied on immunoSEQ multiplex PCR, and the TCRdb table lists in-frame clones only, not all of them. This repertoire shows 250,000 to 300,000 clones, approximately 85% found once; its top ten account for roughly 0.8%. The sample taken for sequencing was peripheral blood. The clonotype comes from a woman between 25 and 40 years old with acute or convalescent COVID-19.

The CDR3 DNA is TGTGCCAGCAGCACCAAGGGGGCTGGGACTGAAGCTTTCTTT. Translation: CASSTKGAGTEAFF. V gene TRBV9 combines with J gene TRBJ1-1, with 7 bases identical to TRBD1. With V trimmed by 4 bases and J by 5 bases, 8 bases remained unmatched. Germline V lookup: CDR1 SGDLS, CDR2 YYNGEE. There are 14 residues in the CDR3.